This TCR beta chain was captured by sequencing in a study of blood T cell repertoires in COVID-19 (TCRdb year 2020). In terms of the full investigation: The collaborator samples originated in the United States, Italy and Spain and spanned the acute and convalescent phases of COVID-19. The prospective study material was composed of cDNA or gDNA derived from T cells, B-cell-depleted T cells, or PBMCs. Deeply sampled blood TCRbeta repertoires from subjects exposed to, actively infected with, or recovered from COVID-19 were included in the dataset. A freely available public database, intended as a resource for researchers studying the immune response to SARS-CoV-2, is where the repertoires were released. The samples were drawn from two sources: the first 160 participants of the ongoing ImmuneRACE study, and approximately 1,300 subjects contributed by 6 global collaborators. A de-identified subject ID, COVID-19 status, age in years and sex were almost always included in the sample metadata. HLA class I and class II types, where available, came from metadata supplied by the sample provider rather than from assay-based typing.

From the cysteine through the phenylalanine, the CDR3 covers 13 amino acids. Just CDR3 DNA is preserved here, 39 bases in frame from base 1. The germline V gene (reference sequence) yields MNHEY for CDR1 and SMNVEV for CDR2. The V end gives up 5 bases and the J end 14 bases, leaving 7 bases in the junction not matched to a gene. TCRbeta CDR3 regions were amplified from genomic DNA by means of the immunoSEQ Assay, a bias-controlled multiplex PCR. Under the source paper's analysis protocol: Within the assay, amplification of reference gene primers was used to estimate how many nucleated cells each sample contained. To quantify the absolute abundance of each unique TCRbeta CDR3 rearrangement, sequence reads were collapsed and filtered. For each sample, productive Simpson clonality was calculated as the square root of Simpson's diversity index over productive rearrangements. TCRdb provides this immuneACCESS table in a form limited to in-frame rearrangements. Some clones are lacking; in checked studies, under half of them reflect an unresolved V gene, and why the rest are absent is not known. The V and J calls and clone size come from that table; D and trimming were worked out from the DNA. Recorded for this sample are roughly 150,000 clones; 80% of them occurred a single time. Approximately 0.5% of the sample is taken by the ten largest.

What the work shows at the level of the full study, not this receptor alone: How much clinical and demographic metadata was included differed by source and by participant, and the metadata was provided uncurated.

Each collaborating institution followed its own protocols to collect whole blood in K2EDTA tubes. Collaborator samples were shipped for TCRbeta analysis as frozen whole blood, isolated PBMCs, or DNA extracted from either sample type. The table lists this clone with a few counts. Its antigen remains undetermined. The record has no base qualities; no much larger clone is one base away. The chain was built from TRBV27 and TRBJ1-6, with TRBD1 identical over 9 junction bases. The source of this sequence is a man in his 60s with acute or convalescent COVID-19. The sequenced sample was peripheral blood. The sequenced DNA is TGTGCCAGCAGTCCGACAGGGGGTGAGTCCCTCCACTTT. It codes for CASSPTGGESLHF.